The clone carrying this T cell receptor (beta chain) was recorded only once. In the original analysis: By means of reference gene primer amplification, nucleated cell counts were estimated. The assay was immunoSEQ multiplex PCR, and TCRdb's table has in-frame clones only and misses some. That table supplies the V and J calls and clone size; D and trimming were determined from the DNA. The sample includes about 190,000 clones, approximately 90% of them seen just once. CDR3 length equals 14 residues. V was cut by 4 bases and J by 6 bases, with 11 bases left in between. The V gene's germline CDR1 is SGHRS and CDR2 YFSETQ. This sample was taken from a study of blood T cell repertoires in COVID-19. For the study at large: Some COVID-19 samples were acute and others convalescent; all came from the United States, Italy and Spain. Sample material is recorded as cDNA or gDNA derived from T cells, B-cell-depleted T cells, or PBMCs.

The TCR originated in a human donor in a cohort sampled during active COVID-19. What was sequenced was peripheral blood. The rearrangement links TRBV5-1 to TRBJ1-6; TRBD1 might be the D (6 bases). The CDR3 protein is CASSHGTTNSPLHF. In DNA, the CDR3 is TGCGCCAGCAGCCACGGGACAACTAATTCACCCCTCCACTTT.